The next 19 T cell receptor beta chains were all read from a single sample in a study of T cell repertoires in cytomegalovirus infection. TCRdb re-called the reads with MiXCR, one entry per CDR3 protein. Of fewer than 85,000 distinct CDR3 sequences in the sample, about 4% are singletons; the top ten hold roughly a fifth. The sequenced material came from PBMCs. These receptors all come from a human donor in good health (CMV status not recorded). Some clones in this sample may be carry-over from other donors' samples.

As regards this clonotype: This could be a read error, since a much larger clone is one nucleotide away. V and J are TRBV7-2 and TRBJ2-1; D remains ambiguous. Germline V lookup: CDR1 SGHTA, CDR2 FQGNSA. The length of the CDR3 is 11 residues. The CDR3 bases are TGTGCCGGCAGACTGTACAATGAGCAGTTCTTC. This translates into CAGRLYNEQFF.

In its sample, this clonotype was seen many times. The chain links TRBV7-4 to TRBJ2-7, with D perhaps TRBD1 (6 bases). Germline loops: CDR1 SGHVT, CDR2 SQSDAQ. This CDR3 contains 14 residues. V was clipped by 6 bases and J by 5 bases, with 17 bases between them. The CDR3 DNA follows: TGTGCCAGCAGTCTTAGCAGGGGTTGGGACGAGCAGTACTTC. Residues: CASSLSRGWDEQYF.

This clonotype was counted many times. V and J are TRBV6-2 or TRBV6-3 and TRBJ2-1, with 13 bases lining up with TRBD2. CDR1 is MNHEY and CDR2 is SVGEGT in the germline V gene. The CDR3 contains 16 residues. V shed 8 bases, J shed 7 bases, and the junction held 11 bases outside the gene matches. The CDR3 nucleotides read TGTGCCAGCTCCCTTATGGGACTAGCGGGGCCTAATGAGCAGTTCTTC. This codes for CASSLMGLAGPNEQFF.

The sample holds many counts of this clonotype. The chain recombines TRBV6-2 or TRBV6-3 with TRBJ1-6; D is possibly TRBD1 (6 bases). The V end was cut by 6 bases, the J end by 15 bases, with 12 bases between. Germline V gene lookup returns CDR1 MNHEY and CDR2 SVGEGT. This CDR3 spans 11 amino acids. CDR3 in amino acids: CASRDGGLLHF. The CDR3 DNA sequence: TGTGCCAGCAGAGACGGGGGCCTCCTCCACTTT.

This clonotype has ten or more counts. The genes are TRBV7-2 and TRBJ2-7; 9 bases are shared with TRBD2. The CDR3 extends over 16 amino acids. The germline gives CDR1 SGHTA, CDR2 FQGNSA. J lost 0 bases, V lost 2 bases, and 5 bases had no gene match. The CDR3 sequence: CASSLRGGRDSYEQYF. CDR3 DNA: TGTGCCAGCAGCTTACGGGGCGGGAGGGACTCCTACGAGCAGTACTTC.

The table lists this clonotype with many counts. The chain combines TRBV6-2 or TRBV6-3 with TRBJ2-7, with 9 nucleotides matching TRBD1. Germline V gene sequence: CDR1 MNHEY, CDR2 SVGEGT. The V gene end was trimmed by 0 bases and the J gene end by 3 bases; junction bases not matched to a gene: 3. The CDR3 is 15 residues long. CDR3 coding DNA: TGTGCCAGCAGTTACTCCGGACAGGGGAACTACGAGCAGTACTTC. Protein product: CASSYSGQGNYEQYF.

In its sample, this clonotype was seen many times. The chain uses TRBV7-2 and TRBJ2-7, with TRBD2 matching over 9 bases. Per germline, CDR1 SGHTA and CDR2 FQGNSA. V was clipped by 4 bases and J by 9 bases; unmatched bases: 13. The CDR3 extends over 15 amino acids. The CDR3 sequence: CASSSTSGRLLGQYF. CDR3 nucleotides: TGTGCCAGCAGCTCAACAAGCGGGAGGTTATTGGGGCAGTACTTC.

In its sample, this clonotype was seen many times. CDR3 region: CASSQEGRSGANVLTF. The CDR3 DNA follows: TGTGCCAGCAGCCAAGAAGGAAGGTCTGGGGCCAACGTCCTGACTTTC. J is TRBJ2-6 and V is TRBV4-2, with unresolved D. V lost 0 bases to trimming and J lost 1 base, with 7 bases between them. The CDR3 consists of 16 residues. Germline CDR1 and CDR2: LGHNA and YNFKEQ.

This clonotype was counted many times. This chain joins TRBV11-2 and TRBJ2-5, with 11 bases that match TRBD2. V lost 5 bases, J lost 6 bases, and 20 bases stayed unmatched. Germline V gene sequence: CDR1 SGHAT, CDR2 FQNNGV. This CDR3 is 19 amino acids long. CDR3 region: CASSATGTSGAQRIQTQYF. CDR3 DNA: TGTGCCAGCAGCGCAACCGGGACTAGCGGAGCTCAAAGGATCCAGACCCAGTACTTC.

This clonotype was recorded at least ten times. This chain joins TRBV5-1 and TRBJ2-3; D is ambiguous. This CDR3 has 14 residues. Germline values: CDR1 SGHRS, CDR2 YFSETQ. V lost 4 bases and J 4 bases, leaving 13 bases between the germline ends. CDR3 nucleotide sequence: TGCGCCAGCAGCCCCGAAAAAAGCGCAGATACGCAGTATTTT. As protein: CASSPEKSADTQYF.

This clonotype came up a few times. CDR3 residues: CASSPVLSRETQYF. DNA for the CDR3: TGTGCCAGCAGCCCCGTCTTATCGCGAGAGACCCAGTACTTC. The V and J genes are TRBV7-2 and TRBJ2-5; D remains unclear. V lost 5 bases and J lost 4, with 14 bases in between. CDR1 is SGHTA and CDR2 is FQGNSA in the germline V gene. The CDR3 extends over 14 amino acids.

This clonotype was observed at least ten times. This rearrangement joins TRBV7-2 to TRBJ2-3; D is tentatively TRBD1 or TRBD2 (5 bases each). V shed 5 bases and J shed 4 bases, with 16 bases lying between them. The germline CDR1 and CDR2 sequences are SGHTA and FQGNSA. The CDR3 consists of 15 residues. CDR3 in DNA: TGTGCCAGCAGCGTCAGGGATTTGGGACCAGATACGCAGTATTTT. Its translation: CASSVRDLGPDTQYF.

This clonotype was picked up many times. The chain couples TRBV29-1 to TRBJ2-1; D is undetermined. CDR3 length equals 11 residues. The V and J ends lost 8 bases and 6 bases respectively, with 11 bases between them. Germline CDR1 SQVTM, CDR2 ANQGSEA. CDR3 region: CSTRGGNEQFF. CDR3 in DNA: TGCAGCACCAGAGGTGGCAATGAGCAGTTCTTC.

At least ten counts were recorded for this clonotype. The chain carries TRBV7-2 and TRBJ2-3; possibly TRBD1 or TRBD2 for D (6 bases each). CDR3 length equals 15 residues. Germline CDR1 and CDR2: SGHTA and FQGNSA. The germline V and J ends were trimmed by 4 bases and 10 bases, with 21 bases remaining between them. In nucleotides, the CDR3 is TGTGCCAGCAGCTCTCAGGGGCCCCCCGCGGGATCGCAGTATTTT. Protein: CASSSQGPPAGSQYF.

This clonotype has at least ten counts. One junction end does not reproduce the germline sequence, and a read error may be involved. V gene TRBV4-2 combines with J gene TRBJ2-7; D is ambiguous. From germline, CDR1 is LGHNA and CDR2 YNFKEQ. This CDR3 region has 12 residues. CDR3 region: CASSQDSYAQYF. The CDR3 bases are TGTGCCAGCAGCCAAGACTCCTACGCGCAGTACTTC.

This clonotype was counted at least ten times. The chain uses TRBV19 and TRBJ1-4; 7 nucleotides match TRBD1. With V trimmed by 10 bases and J by 4 bases, 6 bases remained unmatched. This CDR3 contains 13 residues. CDR1 and CDR2 from the germline V gene are LNHDA and SQIVND (reference sequence). The CDR3 protein is CATQGGFNEKLFF. CDR3 in DNA: TGTGCCACTCAGGGGGGCTTTAATGAAAAACTGTTTTTT.

CDR3 bases: TGTGCCAGCAGCGCTGACGTGGATACGCAGTATTTT. Protein product: CASSADVDTQYF. The rearrangement uses TRBV28 and TRBJ2-3; D is unclear. Germline CDR1 is MDHEN and CDR2 is SYDVKM. The CDR3 extends over 12 amino acids. V was cut by 6 bases and J by 6 bases, with 10 bases left in between.

The chain links TRBV28 to TRBJ2-3; D remains unclear. Germline assignment: CDR1 MDHEN and CDR2 SYDVKM. Trimming stripped 5 bases from V and 8 bases from J, with 11 bases between. There are 12 residues in the CDR3. For the CDR3, the DNA is TGTGCCAGCAGTCCTGCCAAGGGTACGCAGTATTTT. It encodes CASSPAKGTQYF.

This clonotype showed up many times. The chain combines TRBV7-2 with TRBJ2-7; 7 bases are shared with TRBD2. Germline V lookup: CDR1 SGHTA, CDR2 FQGNSA. V lost 5 bases and J lost 7; bases outside the gene matches: 14. The CDR3 runs 15 residues. CDR3 protein: CASSLLGGVLGEQYF. The CDR3 DNA reads TGTGCCAGCAGCCTCCTGGGAGGGGTTTTGGGTGAGCAGTACTTC.